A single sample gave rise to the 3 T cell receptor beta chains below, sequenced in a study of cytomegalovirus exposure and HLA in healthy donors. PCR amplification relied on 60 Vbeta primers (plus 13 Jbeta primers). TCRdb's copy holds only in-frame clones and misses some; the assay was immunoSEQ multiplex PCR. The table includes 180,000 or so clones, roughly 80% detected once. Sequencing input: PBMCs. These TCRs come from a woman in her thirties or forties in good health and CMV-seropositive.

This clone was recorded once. CDR3 in amino acids: CASSVEPSGSTDTQYF. The CDR3 nucleotides read TGTGCCAGCAGCGTTGAACCTAGCGGGAGTACAGATACGCAGTATTTT. The chain carries TRBV9 and TRBJ2-3; 10 bases align to TRBD2. CDR1 is SGDLS, CDR2 YYNGEE, per germline. The V gene end was trimmed by 2 bases and the J gene end by 3 bases; junction bases not matched to a gene: 6. The CDR3 extends over 16 amino acids.

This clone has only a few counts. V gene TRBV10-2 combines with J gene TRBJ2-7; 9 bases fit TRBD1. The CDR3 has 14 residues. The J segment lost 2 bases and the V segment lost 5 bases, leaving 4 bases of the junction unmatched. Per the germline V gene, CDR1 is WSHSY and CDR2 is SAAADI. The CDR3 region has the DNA TGCGCCAGCAGTAGCTGGGACAGGGCCTACGAGCAGTACTTC. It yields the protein CASSSWDRAYEQYF.

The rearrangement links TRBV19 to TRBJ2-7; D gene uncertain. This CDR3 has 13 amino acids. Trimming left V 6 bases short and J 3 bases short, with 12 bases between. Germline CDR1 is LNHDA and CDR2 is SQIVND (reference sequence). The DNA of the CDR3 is TGTGCCAGTAGGCGGAAAGGAAACTACGAGCAGTACTTC. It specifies CASRRKGNYEQYF.